This T cell receptor (beta chain) was captured in a study of blood T cell repertoires in COVID-19. Study in general: The United States, Italy and Spain provided the acute and convalescent COVID-19 samples.

The trim removed 4 bases at V and 2 bases at J, leaving 9 bases unmatched. The CDR3 covers 17 residues. CDR1 and CDR2 from the germline V gene are SGHTA and FQGNSA. Seattle's cohort entered during active infection and was followed longitudinally. Authors' data handling: Amplification of reference gene primers was used by the study to estimate nucleated cell counts. Sequenced by immunoSEQ multiplex PCR; TCRdb stores in-frame clones only, minus some. V, J and clone size derive from that table, while D and trimming were established from the DNA sequence. The sample holds about 160,000 clones; just over 90% are singletons and the top ten take less than 2%.

V gene TRBV7-2 combines with J gene TRBJ2-3, with 10 bases fitting TRBD1. The sample was peripheral blood. The sequence was obtained from a woman aged 55-70 years with COVID-19, enrolled during active disease. CDR3 region: CASSWRPGQGITDTQYF. Written as DNA, the CDR3 is TGTGCCAGCAGCTGGAGGCCGGGACAGGGGATCACAGATACGCAGTATTTT. The full variable domain, rest sourced from reference TRBV7-2 and TRBJ2-3, is GAGVSQSPSNKVTEKGKDVELRCDPISGHTALYWYRQSLGQGLEFLIYFQGNSAPDKSGLPSDRFSAERTGGSVSTLTIQRTQQEDSAVYLCASSWRPGQGITDTQYFGPGTRLTVL.